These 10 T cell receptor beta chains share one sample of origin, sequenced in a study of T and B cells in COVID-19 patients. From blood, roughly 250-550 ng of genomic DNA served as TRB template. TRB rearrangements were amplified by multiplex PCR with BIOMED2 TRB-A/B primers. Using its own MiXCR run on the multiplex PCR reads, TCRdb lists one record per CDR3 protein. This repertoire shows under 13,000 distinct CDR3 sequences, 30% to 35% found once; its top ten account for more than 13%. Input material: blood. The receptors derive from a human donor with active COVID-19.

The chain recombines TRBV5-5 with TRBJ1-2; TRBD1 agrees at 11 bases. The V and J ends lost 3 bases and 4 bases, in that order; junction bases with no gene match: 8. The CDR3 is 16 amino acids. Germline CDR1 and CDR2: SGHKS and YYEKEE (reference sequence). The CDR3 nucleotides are TGTGCCAGCAGCTCCGGGGACAGGGGGAATGTCTATGGCTACACCTTC. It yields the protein CASSSGDRGNVYGYTF.

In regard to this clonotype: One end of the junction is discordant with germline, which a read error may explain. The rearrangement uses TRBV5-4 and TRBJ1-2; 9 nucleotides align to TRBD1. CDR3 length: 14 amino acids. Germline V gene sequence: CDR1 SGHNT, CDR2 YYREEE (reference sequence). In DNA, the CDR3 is TGTGCCAGAAGCTCGGGACAGGGCAACTATGGCTACACCTTC. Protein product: CARSSGQGNYGYTF.

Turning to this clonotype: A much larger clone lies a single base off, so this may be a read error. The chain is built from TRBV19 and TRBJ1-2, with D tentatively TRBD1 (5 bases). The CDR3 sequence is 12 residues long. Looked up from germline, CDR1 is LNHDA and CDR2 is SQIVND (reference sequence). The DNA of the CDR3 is TGTGCCATTAGTAGATCAGGGCGCGGCTACACCTTC. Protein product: CAISRSGRGYTF.

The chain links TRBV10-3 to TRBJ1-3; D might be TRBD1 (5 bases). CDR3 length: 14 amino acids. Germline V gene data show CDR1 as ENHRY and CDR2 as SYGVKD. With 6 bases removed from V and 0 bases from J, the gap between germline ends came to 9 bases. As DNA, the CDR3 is TGTGCCATCAGGGGGACGGACTCTGGAAACACCATATATTTT. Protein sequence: CAIRGTDSGNTIYF.

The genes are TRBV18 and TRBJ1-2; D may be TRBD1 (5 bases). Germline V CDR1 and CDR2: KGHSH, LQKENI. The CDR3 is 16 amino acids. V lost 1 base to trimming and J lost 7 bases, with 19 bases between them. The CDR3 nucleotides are TGTGCCAGCTCACCACAATTGCAGGGAACTTCGGGTGGCTACACCTTC. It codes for CASSPQLQGTSGGYTF.

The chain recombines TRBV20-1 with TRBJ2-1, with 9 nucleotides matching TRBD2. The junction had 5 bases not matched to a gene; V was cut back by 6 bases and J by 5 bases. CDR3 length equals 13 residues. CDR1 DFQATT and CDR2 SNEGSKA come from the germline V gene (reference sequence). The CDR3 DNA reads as TGCAGTGCGGCGGGGGGGTCCCACAATGAGCAGTTCTTC. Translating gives CSAAGGSHNEQFF.

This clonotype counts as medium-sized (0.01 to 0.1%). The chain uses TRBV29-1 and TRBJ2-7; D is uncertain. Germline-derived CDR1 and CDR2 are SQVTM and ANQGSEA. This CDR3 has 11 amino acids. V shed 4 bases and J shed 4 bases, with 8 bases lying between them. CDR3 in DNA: TGCAGCGTTGGAAGCAGATACGAGCAGTACTTC. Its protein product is CSVGSRYEQYF.

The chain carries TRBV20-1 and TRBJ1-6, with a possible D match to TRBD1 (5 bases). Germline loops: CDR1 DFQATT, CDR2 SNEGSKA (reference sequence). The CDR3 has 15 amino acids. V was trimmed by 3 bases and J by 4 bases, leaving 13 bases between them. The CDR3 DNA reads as TGCAGTGCTAGTGGGGAGTGGGGGTATAATTCACCCCTCCACTTT. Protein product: CSASGEWGYNSPLHF.

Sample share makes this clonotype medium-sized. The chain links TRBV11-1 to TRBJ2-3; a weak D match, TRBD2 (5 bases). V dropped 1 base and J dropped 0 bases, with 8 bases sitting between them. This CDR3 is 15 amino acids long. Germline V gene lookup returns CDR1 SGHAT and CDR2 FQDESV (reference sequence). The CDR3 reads CASSLVAGSTDTQYF. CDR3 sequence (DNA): TGTGCCAGCAGCTTAGTCGCGGGTAGCACAGATACGCAGTATTTT.

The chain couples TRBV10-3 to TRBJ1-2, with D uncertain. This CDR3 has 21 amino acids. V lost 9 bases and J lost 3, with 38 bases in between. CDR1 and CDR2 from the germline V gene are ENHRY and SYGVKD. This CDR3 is CAIRPTNLGGLTAGSYYGYTF. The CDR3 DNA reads TGTGCCATAAGACCCACGAATCTCGGAGGTTTGACGGCGGGTTCCTACTATGGCTACACCTTC.